This entry lists 5 T cell receptor beta chains sequenced from one sample in a study of lymphopenia after photon versus proton radiotherapy. TCRdb's table, derived via immunoSEQ multiplex PCR, lists solely in-frame clones and lacks some. The sample has 150,000 to 200,000 clones, 70% to 90% seen once; the top ten hold approximately 4.6%. The sample here was peripheral blood, taken from a patient treated with photon-based radiotherapy. These receptors were taken from a man aged 45-65 years with gastric cancer.

The chain couples TRBV10-3 to TRBJ1-2, with 7 bases aligning to TRBD1. With 5 bases clipped from V and 3 bases from J, the junction kept 9 bases outside the gene matches. CDR1 is ENHRY, CDR2 SYGVKD, per germline. The CDR3 is made up of 15 amino acids. CDR3 DNA: TGTGCCATCAGTCACAGGGGCGTCGGGGACTATGGCTACACCTTC. Translating gives CAISHRGVGDYGYTF.

This chain connects TRBV28 to TRBJ2-7, with 8 bases lining up with TRBD2. Unmatched junction bases numbered 14, after V lost 10 bases and J lost 3 bases. The CDR3 sequence is 15 residues long. Germline V lookup: CDR1 MDHEN, CDR2 SYDVKM. CDR3 nucleotides: TGTGCCACCTCGGCGGGAGGACTAGTGGGCTACGAGCAGTACTTC. Translating it yields CATSAGGLVGYEQYF.

The chain uses TRBV29-1 and TRBJ2-7; no clear D gene. Trimming took 8 bases from V and 0 from J, leaving 11 bases between them. CDR3 size: 12 residues. Looked up from germline, CDR1 is SQVTM and CDR2 is ANQGSEA. CDR3 sequence (DNA): TGCAGCTCATCAGATAGCTCCTACGAGCAGTACTTC. Protein product: CSSSDSSYEQYF.

The chain has TRBV7-9 and TRBJ2-7, with TRBD2 matching 8 bases. Germline V gene lookup returns CDR1 SEHNR and CDR2 FQNEAQ (reference sequence). CDR3 length: 14 residues. With 5 bases clipped from V and 3 bases from J, the junction kept 6 bases outside the gene matches. CDR3 loop: CASSPPSGSYEQYF. The CDR3 coding sequence is TGTGCCAGCAGCCCCCCCAGCGGGAGCTACGAGCAGTACTTC.

There are a few counts of this clone. The V gene is TRBV2, the J gene TRBJ2-7; 7 nucleotides agree with TRBD2. Germline V gene sequence: CDR1 SNHLY, CDR2 FYNNEI. The length of the CDR3 is 14 residues. V shed 6 bases, J shed 2 bases, and the junction held 7 bases outside the gene matches. The CDR3 here is CASRASGLAYEQYF. CDR3 coding DNA: TGTGCCAGCAGGGCTAGCGGCTTGGCCTACGAGCAGTACTTC.